The 16 T cell receptor beta chains in this list originate from one sample, sequenced in a study of blood T cell repertoires in COVID-19. Clones were read by immunoSEQ multiplex PCR, and TCRdb kept only the in-frame ones, dropping some. The table lists under 300,000 clones, 65% to 90% of them singletons. The sequenced sample consisted of peripheral blood. These receptors all come from an elderly woman with active or convalescent COVID-19.

V usage is TRBV5-1 and J usage is TRBJ2-7; 7 bases line up with TRBD1. V trimming: 0 bases; J trimming: 7 bases; junction bases outside the gene matches: 16. Germline V gene lookup returns CDR1 SGHRS and CDR2 YFSETQ. The CDR3 sequence is 17 residues long. Written as DNA, the CDR3 is TGCGCCAGCAGCTTGGCCAATCGACAGGGATTTTTTATGGAGCAGTACTTC. It specifies CASSLANRQGFFMEQYF.

The V gene is TRBV5-1, the J gene TRBJ1-6, with 9 bases fitting TRBD1. The ends lost 4 bases at V and 5 bases at J; junction bases unmatched: 4. This CDR3 is built from 15 residues. Per the germline V gene, CDR1 is SGHRS and CDR2 is YFSETQ. Here the CDR3 reads CASSQRTGDNSPLHF. CDR3 nucleotides: TGCGCCAGCAGCCAGAGGACAGGGGATAATTCACCCCTCCACTTT.

This clone was observed a handful of times. The chain uses TRBV5-1 and TRBJ2-7, with D perhaps TRBD2 (5 bases). The CDR3 length is 14 residues. The V gene's germline CDR1 is SGHRS and CDR2 YFSETQ. V shed 6 bases and J shed 7 bases, with 20 bases lying between them. CDR3 region: CASNSATYRGEQYF. DNA of the CDR3: TGCGCCAGCAACTCGGCGACCTACCGAGGGGAGCAGTACTTC.

This clone was recorded a few times. The chain joins TRBV28 to TRBJ2-2; D is unresolved. Germline loops: CDR1 MDHEN, CDR2 SYDVKM. This CDR3 is 14 amino acids long. The germline V and J ends were trimmed by 4 bases and 5 bases, with 11 bases remaining between them. The CDR3 DNA reads as TGTGCCAGCAGTTCACCGGGTGGAACCGGGGAGCTGTTTTTT. Residues: CASSSPGGTGELFF.

This clone came up a few times. V is TRBV5-1 and J is TRBJ1-4; maybe TRBD1 (6 bases). The germline V gene has CDR1 SGHRS and CDR2 YFSETQ. The germline V and J ends were trimmed by 0 bases and 3 bases, with 12 bases remaining between them. The CDR3 covers 16 residues. The CDR3 here is CASSLAGGQANEKLFF. CDR3 in DNA: TGCGCCAGCAGCTTGGCCGGGGGGCAGGCTAATGAAAAACTGTTTTTT.

The chain recombines TRBV20-1 with TRBJ1-1, with D unclear. V was cut by 5 bases and J by 7 bases, with 11 bases left in between. CDR1 is DFQATT, CDR2 SNEGSKA, per germline (reference sequence). The CDR3 contains 11 residues. The CDR3 region is CSALRRVEAFF. DNA of the CDR3: TGCAGTGCTTTAAGGAGAGTTGAAGCTTTCTTT.

In DNA, the CDR3 is TGTGCCGCCTCGTCGCCTAAACAGGGGAAACAGCCCCAGCATTTT. Its protein is CAASSPKQGKQPQHF. The chain combines TRBV28 with TRBJ1-5, with 7 bases aligning to TRBD1. CDR3 size: 15 residues. After removal of 11 bases from V and 7 bases from J, the junction contained 17 bases not matched to a gene. The germline V gene encodes CDR1 MDHEN and CDR2 SYDVKM.

This clone was observed a few times. J is TRBJ1-2 and V is TRBV19; perhaps TRBD1 as D (6 bases). Germline loops: CDR1 LNHDA, CDR2 SQIVND (reference sequence). The germline V and J ends were trimmed by 2 bases and 6 bases, with 22 bases remaining between them. The CDR3 extends over 17 amino acids. The CDR3 here is CASSIRWQERGKNGYTF. CDR3 bases: TGTGCCAGTAGTATAAGGTGGCAGGAAAGGGGGAAGAATGGCTACACCTTC.

V and J are TRBV6-5 and TRBJ1-1; TRBD1 might be the D (5 bases). The CDR3 has 15 residues. Germline V CDR1 and CDR2: MNHEY, SVGAGI. Deletions cut 0 bases from V and 5 bases from J, with 13 bases between. The CDR3 here is CASSYSTGVWTEAFF. CDR3 in DNA: TGTGCCAGCAGTTACTCGACGGGGGTATGGACTGAAGCTTTCTTT.

This CDR3 reads CASSSRGQPQHF. CDR3 DNA sequence: TGTGCCAGCAGTTCAAGGGGTCAGCCCCAGCATTTT. This chain links TRBV12-3 or TRBV12-4 with TRBJ1-5, with D perhaps matching TRBD1 (5 bases). The CDR3 has 12 residues. The V end lost 4 bases, the J end lost 6 bases, and 7 bases lay between the germline ends.

This chain joins TRBV6-6 and TRBJ1-1; D not certain. The CDR3 covers 14 residues. Trimming took off 2 bases at V and 4 bases at J, with 11 bases between the two ends. The germline gives CDR1 MNHNY, CDR2 SVGAGI (reference sequence). CDR3 residues: CASSYGQAPTEAFF. CDR3 DNA: TGTGCCAGCAGTTACGGGCAGGCCCCCACTGAAGCTTTCTTT.

J is TRBJ1-1 and V is TRBV6-6; TRBD1 agrees at 7 bases. This CDR3 is built from 16 residues. Germline V gene sequence: CDR1 MNHNY, CDR2 SVGAGI (reference sequence). After removal of 1 base from V and 2 bases from J, the junction contained 7 bases not matched to a gene. CDR3: CASSYYPRQGNTEAFF. For the CDR3, the DNA is TGTGCCAGCAGTTACTACCCCCGACAGGGCAACACTGAAGCTTTCTTT.

This rearrangement joins TRBV6-4 to TRBJ1-1; 8 positions match TRBD1. Per the germline V gene, CDR1 is MRHNA and CDR2 is SNTAGT. The CDR3 loop spans 13 amino acids. V shed 5 bases and J 7 bases; nucleotides not matched to a gene: 6. The CDR3: CASSLGQEDEAFF. The DNA of the CDR3 is TGTGCCAGCAGTTTGGGACAGGAGGATGAAGCTTTCTTT.

This clone has more than one count but fewer than ten. The chain employs TRBV6-5 and TRBJ1-1, with TRBD1 matching over 9 bases. Germline values: CDR1 MNHEY, CDR2 SVGAGI. CDR3 length: 13 residues. V shed 5 bases and J 10 bases; nucleotides not matched to a gene: 8. CDR3 amino acids: CASSPDRGLRAFF. The CDR3 DNA follows: TGTGCCAGCAGTCCAGACAGGGGGTTACGAGCTTTCTTT.

This chain links TRBV10-1 with TRBJ2-1; 12 nucleotides line up with TRBD2. Losses at the gene ends were 4 bases for V and 0 bases for J; bases not matched to a gene: 7. Germline assignment: CDR1 WNHNN and CDR2 SYGVQD (reference sequence). The CDR3 sequence is 18 residues long. The CDR3 DNA is TGCGCCAGCAGTGCGACTAGCGGGGGAATTAGCTCCTACAATGAGCAGTTCTTC. The encoded protein is CASSATSGGISSYNEQFF.

The chain is built from TRBV7-6 and TRBJ1-2; 8 bases agree with TRBD1. The CDR3 covers 15 residues. The ends lost 5 bases at V and 5 bases at J; junction bases unmatched: 10. CDR1 is SGHVS and CDR2 is FNYEAQ in the germline V gene. The CDR3 here is CASSPGAGGGYGYTF. The CDR3 DNA follows: TGTGCCAGCAGCCCGGGGGCAGGGGGCGGTTATGGCTACACCTTC.